This T cell receptor beta chain is from a study of T cells in narcolepsy. Study in general: Donors had narcolepsy type 1 or type 2, or were healthy controls.

Study-wide results and limits: No autoreactive T cell clone sequences appeared in some memory CD4+ repertoires. Blood of same and different patients, but not healthy controls, reportedly held recurring autoreactive clonotypes. Same-patient CSF and blood CD4+ T cell clonotypes included HCRT-specific and TRIB2-specific autoreactive ones.

A remark on this clone: Its antigen is as yet unknown.

Repertoires were generated with immunoSEQ multiplex PCR, while TCRdb's copy carries only in-frame clones and drops some. The table has about 25,000 clones, 80% to 90% seen once. V was shortened by 7 bases and J by 2 bases, with 10 bases between the two germline ends. The CDR3 loop spans 13 amino acids. Germline V gene sequence: CDR1 MDHEN, CDR2 SYDVKM. The material sequenced was CD45RA- memory CD4+ T cells from PBMCs. This chain uses TRBV28 with TRBJ2-3; a weak D match, TRBD1 (5 bases). The clonotype originates from a human donor with narcolepsy. DNA of the CDR3: TGTGCCAGCACTGGGGCAGACACAGATACGCAGTATTTT. This codes for CASTGADTDTQYF.